Below are 11 T cell receptor beta chains sequenced from a single sample in a study of T cell repertoires in cytomegalovirus infection. One entry per CDR3 protein results from TCRdb running MiXCR on the reads. The sample lists approximately 260,000 distinct CDR3 sequences, approximately 15% occurring once. The sample was CD8+ T cells from PBMCs. The source is a human donor in good health (CMV status not recorded). Some clones in this sample may be carry-over from other donors' samples.

This clonotype was seen a handful of times. The V call is TRBV11-2, the J call TRBJ2-7; no clear D. V was trimmed by 1 base and J by 7 bases, leaving 17 bases between them. The length of the CDR3 is 15 residues. Germline V gives CDR1 SGHAT, CDR2 FQNNGV. The CDR3 sequence is CASSLVGAPLDEQYF. CDR3 in DNA: TGTGCCAGCAGCTTAGTGGGTGCCCCCTTGGATGAGCAGTACTTC.

The chain couples TRBV3-1 to TRBJ2-2; maybe TRBD1 (6 bases). Trimming left V 6 bases short and J 1 base short, with 12 bases between. CDR3 length: 15 amino acids. The germline V gene encodes CDR1 LGHDT and CDR2 YNNKEL (reference sequence). CDR3 sequence (DNA): TGTGCCAGCAGGGGTACAGGGAAGAACACCGGGGAGCTGTTTTTT. Its translation is CASRGTGKNTGELFF.

This clonotype was detected only a few times. The chain joins TRBV5-6 to TRBJ2-7; D remains ambiguous. Germline V CDR1 and CDR2: SGHDT, YYEEEE. Between the trimmed V and J ends, which lost 4 bases and 3 bases, there was a span of 17 bases. The CDR3 totals 15 residues. This chain's CDR3 is CASSPTSDTYYEQYF. In nucleotides, the CDR3 is TGTGCCAGCAGCCCCACGAGCGACACGTACTACGAGCAGTACTTC.

This clonotype has only a few counts. The chain has TRBV29-1 and TRBJ2-7; the match to TRBD1 covers 7 bases. V lost 4 bases, J lost 0 bases, and 3 bases stayed unmatched. Germline loops: CDR1 SQVTM, CDR2 ANQGSEA. The CDR3 extends over 13 amino acids. CDR3 loop: CSVATGLSYEQYF. DNA for the CDR3: TGCAGCGTTGCGACAGGGCTCTCCTACGAGCAGTACTTC.

The chain couples TRBV7-3 to TRBJ2-3; the D call may be TRBD1 or TRBD2 (5 bases each). This CDR3 contains 14 residues. V was trimmed by 0 bases and J by 4 bases, leaving 8 bases between them. Germline V lookup: CDR1 SGHTA, CDR2 FQGTGA. The CDR3 here is CASSLTGGADTQYF. DNA for the CDR3: TGTGCCAGCAGCTTAACTGGGGGAGCAGATACGCAGTATTTT.

This clonotype showed up just a few times. This chain uses TRBV29-1 with TRBJ2-6; D not resolved. Trimming stripped 6 bases from V and 0 bases from J, with 15 bases between. This CDR3 is 16 amino acids long. Per the germline V gene, CDR1 is SQVTM and CDR2 is ANQGSEA. CDR3 protein: CSVDIPDTSGANVLTF. In DNA form, the CDR3 reads TGCAGCGTCGATATACCTGACACCTCTGGGGCCAACGTCCTGACTTTC.

This clonotype was seen a few times. The chain combines TRBV6-2 or TRBV6-3 with TRBJ2-3, with D tentatively TRBD1 or TRBD2 (5 bases each). Germline loops: CDR1 MNHEY, CDR2 SVGEGT. CDR3 length: 11 amino acids. V dropped 2 bases and J dropped 12 bases, with 9 bases sitting between them. The CDR3 DNA reads TGTGCCAGCAGTTACCGAGGGGATCAGTATTTT. Translated: CASSYRGDQYF.

This clonotype was seen more than once but under ten times. The V call is TRBV15, the J call TRBJ2-3; D is unresolved. V lost 1 base, J lost 0 bases, and 8 bases lay in between. This CDR3 contains 15 residues. CDR1 is LNHNV and CDR2 is YYDKDF in the germline V gene (reference sequence). CDR3 sequence: CATSRVASSTDTQYF. The CDR3 nucleotides read TGTGCCACCAGCAGAGTAGCCTCTAGCACAGATACGCAGTATTTT.

The CDR3 reads CASSTVGEGQPQHF. The DNA of the CDR3 is TGTGCCAGCAGTACCGTGGGGGAAGGTCAGCCCCAGCATTTT. This chain links TRBV6-5 with TRBJ1-5; D is possibly TRBD1 (5 bases). There are 14 residues in the CDR3. Germline V gene lookup returns CDR1 MNHEY and CDR2 SVGAGI. Trimming stripped 5 bases from V and 6 bases from J, with 14 bases between.

V usage is TRBV9 and J usage is TRBJ2-1; 8 bases line up with TRBD2. V lost 1 base and J lost 9; bases outside the gene matches: 6. Germline values: CDR1 SGDLS, CDR2 YYNGEE. CDR3 size: 14 residues. CDR3 residues: CASSVNGGAFEQFF. DNA for the CDR3: TGTGCCAGCAGCGTAAACGGGGGGGCATTTGAGCAGTTCTTC.

This clonotype was counted many times. The gene calls are TRBV15 and TRBJ2-7; D perhaps matches TRBD1 (6 bases). The V gene's germline CDR1 is LNHNV and CDR2 YYDKDF (reference sequence). V lost 6 bases and J 1 base, leaving 7 bases between the germline ends. The CDR3 is 12 residues long. The CDR3 spells CATSGQSYEQYF. The CDR3, as DNA: TGTGCCACCAGTGGACAGTCCTACGAGCAGTACTTC.